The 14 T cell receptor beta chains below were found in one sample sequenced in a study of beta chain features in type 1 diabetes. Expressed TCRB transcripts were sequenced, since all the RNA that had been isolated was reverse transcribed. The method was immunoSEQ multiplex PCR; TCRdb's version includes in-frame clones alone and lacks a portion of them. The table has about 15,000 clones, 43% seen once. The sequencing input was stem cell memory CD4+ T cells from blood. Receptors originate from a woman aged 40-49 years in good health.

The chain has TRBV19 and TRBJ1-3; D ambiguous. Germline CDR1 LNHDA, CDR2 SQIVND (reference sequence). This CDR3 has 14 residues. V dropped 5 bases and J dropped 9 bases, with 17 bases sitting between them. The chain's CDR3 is CASSSRPESSTIYF. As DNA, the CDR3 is TGTGCCAGTAGTTCTCGACCGGAGAGCAGCACCATATATTTT.

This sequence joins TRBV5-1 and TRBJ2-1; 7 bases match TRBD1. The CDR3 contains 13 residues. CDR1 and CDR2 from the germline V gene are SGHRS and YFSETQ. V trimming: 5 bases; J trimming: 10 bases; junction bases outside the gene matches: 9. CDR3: CASRFEGAGEQFF. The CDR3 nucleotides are TGCGCCAGCAGATTCGAGGGGGCCGGAGAGCAGTTCTTC.

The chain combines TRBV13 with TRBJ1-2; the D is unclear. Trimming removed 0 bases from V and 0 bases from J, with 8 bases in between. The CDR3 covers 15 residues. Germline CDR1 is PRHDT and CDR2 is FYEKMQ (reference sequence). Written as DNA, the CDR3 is TGTGCCAGCAGCTTAGGACAGCCAACTAACTATGGCTACACCTTC. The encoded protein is CASSLGQPTNYGYTF.

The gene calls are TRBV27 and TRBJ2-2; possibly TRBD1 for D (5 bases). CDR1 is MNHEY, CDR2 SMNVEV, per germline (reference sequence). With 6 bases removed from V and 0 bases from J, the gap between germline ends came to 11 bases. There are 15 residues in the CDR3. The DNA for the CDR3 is TGTGCCAGCAGGGGCAGGGTTCCGAACACCGGGGAGCTGTTTTTT. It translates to CASRGRVPNTGELFF.

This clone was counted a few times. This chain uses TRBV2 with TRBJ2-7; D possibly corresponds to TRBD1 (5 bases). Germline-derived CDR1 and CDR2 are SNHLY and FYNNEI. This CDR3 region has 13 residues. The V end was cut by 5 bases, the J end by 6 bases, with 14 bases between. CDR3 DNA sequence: TGTGCCAGCAGTACAGAACAGGTCGCCGAGCAGTACTTC. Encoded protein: CASSTEQVAEQYF.

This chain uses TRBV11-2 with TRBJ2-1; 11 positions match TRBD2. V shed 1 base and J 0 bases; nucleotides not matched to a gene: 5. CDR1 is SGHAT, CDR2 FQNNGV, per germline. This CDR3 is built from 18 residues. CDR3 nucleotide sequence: TGTGCCAGCAGCTTAGTTAGCGGGGGGGCCAGCTCCTACAATGAGCAGTTCTTC. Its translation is CASSLVSGGASSYNEQFF.

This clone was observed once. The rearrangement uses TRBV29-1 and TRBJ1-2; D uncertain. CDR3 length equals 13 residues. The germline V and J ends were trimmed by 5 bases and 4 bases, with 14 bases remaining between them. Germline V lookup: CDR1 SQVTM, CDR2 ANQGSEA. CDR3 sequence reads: CSVLSGPTYGYTF. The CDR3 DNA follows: TGCAGCGTTCTCTCAGGCCCCACCTATGGCTACACCTTC.

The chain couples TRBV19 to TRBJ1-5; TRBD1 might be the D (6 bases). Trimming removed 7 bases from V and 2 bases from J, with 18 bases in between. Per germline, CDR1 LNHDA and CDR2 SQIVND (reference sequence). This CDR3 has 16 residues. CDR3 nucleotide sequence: TGTGCCAGTAAAGCACGGGGGGCTGGGGGCAATCAGCCCCAGCATTTT. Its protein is CASKARGAGGNQPQHF.

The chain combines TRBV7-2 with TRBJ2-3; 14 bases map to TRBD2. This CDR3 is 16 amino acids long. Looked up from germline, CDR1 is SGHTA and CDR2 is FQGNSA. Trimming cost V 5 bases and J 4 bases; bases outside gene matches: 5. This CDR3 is CASSAGLAGGSDTQYF. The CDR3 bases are TGTGCCAGCAGCGCCGGACTAGCGGGGGGATCAGATACGCAGTATTTT. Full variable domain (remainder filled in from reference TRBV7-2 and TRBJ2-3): GAGVSQSPSNKVTEKGKDVELRCDPISGHTALYWYRQSLGQGLEFLIYFQGNSAPDKSGLPSDRFSAERTGGSVSTLTIQRTQQEDSAVYLCASSAGLAGGSDTQYFGPGTRLTVL.

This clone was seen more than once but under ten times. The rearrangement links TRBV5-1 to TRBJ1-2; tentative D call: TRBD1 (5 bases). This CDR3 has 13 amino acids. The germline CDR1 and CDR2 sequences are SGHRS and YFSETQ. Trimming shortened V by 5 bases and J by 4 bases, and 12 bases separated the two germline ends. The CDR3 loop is CASRLTESYGYTF. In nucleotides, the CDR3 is TGCGCCAGCAGGTTGACAGAGTCCTATGGCTACACCTTC.

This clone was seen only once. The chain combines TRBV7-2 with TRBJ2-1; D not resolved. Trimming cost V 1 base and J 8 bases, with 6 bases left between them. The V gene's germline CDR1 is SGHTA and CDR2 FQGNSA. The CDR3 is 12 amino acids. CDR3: CASSLVADEQFF. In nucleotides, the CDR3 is TGTGCCAGCAGCTTAGTTGCGGATGAGCAGTTCTTC.

CDR3 nucleotide sequence: TGTGCCACCAGCAGAGTAGCGGGGCCCTACGAGCAGTACTTC. It translates to CATSRVAGPYEQYF. The chain uses TRBV15 and TRBJ2-7, with 8 nucleotides matching TRBD2. V shed 1 base, J shed 2 bases, and the junction held 1 base outside the gene matches. CDR3 length: 14 residues. Germline CDR1 reads LNHNV; CDR2 reads YYDKDF (reference sequence).

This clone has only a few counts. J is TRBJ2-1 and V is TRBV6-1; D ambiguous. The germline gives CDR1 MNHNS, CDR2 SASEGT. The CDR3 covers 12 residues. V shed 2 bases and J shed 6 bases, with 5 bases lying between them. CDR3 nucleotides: TGTGCCAGCAGTGAACCTACCAATGAGCAGTTCTTC. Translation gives CASSEPTNEQFF.

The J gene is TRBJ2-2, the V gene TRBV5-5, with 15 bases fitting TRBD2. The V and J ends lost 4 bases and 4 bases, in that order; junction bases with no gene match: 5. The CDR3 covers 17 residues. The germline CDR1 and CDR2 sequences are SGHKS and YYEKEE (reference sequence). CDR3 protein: CASSTGLAGGPTGELFF. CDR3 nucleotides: TGTGCCAGCAGCACTGGACTAGCGGGGGGGCCCACCGGGGAGCTGTTTTTT.